The clone carrying this T cell receptor (beta chain) was found a few times. Antigen specificity is unknown. The V gene's germline CDR1 is SEHNR and CDR2 FQNEAQ (reference sequence). The CDR3 runs 16 residues. V shed 5 bases, J shed 0 bases, and the junction held 8 bases outside the gene matches. Sequencing targeted expressed TCRB transcripts, as all isolated RNA had been reverse transcribed. Sequenced by immunoSEQ multiplex PCR; TCRdb stores in-frame clones only, minus some. Of some 330,000 clones in the sample, 10% to 15% are singletons; the top ten hold 0.0095% to 0.011%. The sample comes from a study of beta chain features in type 1 diabetes. Whole-study results and caveats: Cells that show high TCR expression could be over-represented by cDNA sequencing. All four CD4+ subsets from Type 1 diabetes patients carried moderately but significantly shorter TCRB CDR3s.

One heparinised draw of blood, averaging around 100 mL, came from each donor. CD4+ naive, central memory, regulatory and stem cell-like memory cells were sorted via CD45RO/CCR7/CD25/CD127/CD95/CD27. The V gene is TRBV7-9, the J gene TRBJ2-3; 7 positions agree with TRBD1. This TCR was sampled from a young woman with type 1 diabetes. The sample comprised naive CD4+ T cells from blood. The CDR3 here is CASSPGTASSTDTQYF. The CDR3 bases are TGTGCCAGCAGCCCCGGGACAGCTTCTAGCACAGATACGCAGTATTTT.